The source of this T cell receptor (beta chain) is a study of a mutant IDH1 vaccine in newly diagnosed glioma (dated by TCRdb to the early 2020s). Describing the broader study: Across visits V03 through V10, patients got a total of eight vaccinations, given in weeks 1, 3, 5, 7, 11, 15, 19 and 23. Vaccination started 4-6 weeks after radiotherapy alone, or was given together with temozolomide cycles in the groups whose treatment included chemotherapy. Of the 25 to 40 treated patients, roughly 60% were male and about 40% were female, and the mean age was around 40 years. Prior to enrollment, standard therapy consisting of radiotherapy alone, temozolomide alone, or radiochemotherapy with temozolomide had been administered to patients, with the combination being received by most patients. Peripheral blood was drawn at six visits: V03 (baseline), V05, V07, V10, V12 and V13. For exploratory analyses, about 25 treated patients had longitudinal TCRB deep sequencing done wherever samples were available.

V sheds 3 bases and J sheds 10 bases, leaving 13 bases between their ends. According to the germline V gene, CDR1 reads SGHVS and CDR2 reads FQNEAQ. The CDR3 starts with the cysteine, ends with the phenylalanine, and has 13 residues. Only the CDR3 DNA is retained, 39 bases long and in frame from the first base. The time point tag for this specimen amounts to: week 11, during vaccination. A 20-mer mutant IDH1 peptide at 300 micrograms in Montanide made up each vaccine dose, which was injected subcutaneously together with topical imiquimod. The donors had newly diagnosed IDH1-mutant astrocytomas of WHO grade 3 or 4 that showed loss of nuclear ATRX. The samples were drawn from NOA16, a multicentre, single-arm, open-label phase I trial in Germany that tested a mutant IDH1 peptide vaccine in humans for the first time. Genomic DNA for TCRB sequencing was extracted from EDTA blood using the DNeasy Blood and Tissue Kit.

Concerning this clone itself: What this receptor recognizes is not known. No clone much larger than this one lies a single base away; base qualities are absent.

Points the paper makes about the study in general: Pseudoprogression appeared unrelated to alterations in the top peripheral T cell clonotypes detected by TCRB sequencing. Immune responses induced by the vaccine were seen in around 94% of patients across multiple MHC alleles. Availability determined which PBMC samples were chosen for TCRB deep sequencing. According to the authors, sample limitations meant that analyses of patient blood samples could not be reproduced.

Receptors were amplified or captured by the immunoSEQ multiplex PCR assay. Rearranged TCR beta chain sequences were amplified with the hsTCRB Kit following the manufacturer's protocol. TCRB libraries were sequenced on an Illumina MiSeq. The authors processed their data as follows. The kit vendor's proprietary platform handled demultiplexing, trimming and gene mapping. TCRdb took over this immuneACCESS table, retaining in-frame rearrangements with V and J assigned. Such tables are incomplete; in checked studies, under half of the missing clones stem from an unresolved V gene, and the remainder is unexplained. For V, J and clone size, that table is used; D and trimming come from the DNA. This sample comprises over 60,000 clones, about 91% of them detected only once. The biggest ten clones account for more than 1.5% of the sample.

The specimen was PBMCs, collected from a glioma patient whose treatment included an IDH1 peptide vaccine. The receptor was isolated from a man aged 35 to 55 with glioma. The chain employs TRBV7-8 and TRBJ2-1; the D segment may tentatively be TRBD1 or TRBD2, each giving 5 matched bases. CDR3 protein: CASSFGTAQEQFF. The base sequence is TGTGCCAGCAGCTTCGGGACGGCACAGGAGCAGTTCTTC. The entire variable domain, with the stretches around the CDR3 drawn from the reference TRBV7-8 and TRBJ2-1 proteins, is GAGVSQSPRYKVAKRGQDVALRCDPISGHVSLFWYQQALGQGPEFLTYFQNEAQLDKSGLPSDRFFAERPEGSVSTLKIQRTQQEDSAVYLCASSFGTAQEQFFGPGTRLTVL.